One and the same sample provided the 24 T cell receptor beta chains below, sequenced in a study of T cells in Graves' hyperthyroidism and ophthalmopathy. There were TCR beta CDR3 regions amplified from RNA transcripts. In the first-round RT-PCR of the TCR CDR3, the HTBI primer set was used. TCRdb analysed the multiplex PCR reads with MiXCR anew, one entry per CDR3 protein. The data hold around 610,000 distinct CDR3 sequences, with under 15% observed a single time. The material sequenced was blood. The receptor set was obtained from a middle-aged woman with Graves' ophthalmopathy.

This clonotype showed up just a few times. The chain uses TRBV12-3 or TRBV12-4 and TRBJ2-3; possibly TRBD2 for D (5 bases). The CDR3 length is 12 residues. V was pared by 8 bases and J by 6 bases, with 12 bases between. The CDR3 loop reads CASARTGDTQYF. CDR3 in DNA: TGTGCCAGCGCAAGAACGGGGGATACGCAGTATTTT.

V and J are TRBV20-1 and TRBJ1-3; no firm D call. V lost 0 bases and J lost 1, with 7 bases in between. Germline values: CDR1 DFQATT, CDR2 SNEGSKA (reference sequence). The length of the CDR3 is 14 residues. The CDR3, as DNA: TGCAGTGCTAGAGACCCCCGATCTGGAAACACCATATATTTT. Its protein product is CSARDPRSGNTIYF.

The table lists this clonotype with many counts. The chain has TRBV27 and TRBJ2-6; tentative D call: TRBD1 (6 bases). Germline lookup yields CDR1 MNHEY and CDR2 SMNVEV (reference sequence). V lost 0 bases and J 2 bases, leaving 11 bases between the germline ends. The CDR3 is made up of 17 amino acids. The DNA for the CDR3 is TGTGCCAGCAGTTTATCAGGGGGTAGTGCTGGGGCCAACGTCCTGACTTTC. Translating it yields CASSLSGGSAGANVLTF.

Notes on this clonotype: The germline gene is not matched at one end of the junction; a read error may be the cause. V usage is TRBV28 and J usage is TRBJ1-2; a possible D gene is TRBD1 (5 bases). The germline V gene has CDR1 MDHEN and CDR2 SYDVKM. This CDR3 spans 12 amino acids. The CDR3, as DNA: TGTGCCAACAGTTTTGACAGTCATGGCTACACCTTC. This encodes CANSFDSHGYTF.

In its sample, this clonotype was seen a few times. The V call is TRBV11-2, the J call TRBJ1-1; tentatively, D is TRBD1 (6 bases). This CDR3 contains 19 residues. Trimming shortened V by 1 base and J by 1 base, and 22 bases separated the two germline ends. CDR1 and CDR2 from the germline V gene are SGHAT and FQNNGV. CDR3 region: CASSLGYSMEGHENTEAFF. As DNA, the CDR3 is TGTGCCAGCAGCTTAGGGTATTCGATGGAGGGACACGAGAACACTGAAGCTTTCTTT.

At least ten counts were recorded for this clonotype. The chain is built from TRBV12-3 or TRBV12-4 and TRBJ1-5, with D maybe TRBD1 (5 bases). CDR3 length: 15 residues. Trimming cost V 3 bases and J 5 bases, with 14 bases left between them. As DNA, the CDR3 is TGTGCCAGCAGTTTCGGTCGCAGGGTCGATCAGCCCCAGCATTTT. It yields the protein CASSFGRRVDQPQHF.

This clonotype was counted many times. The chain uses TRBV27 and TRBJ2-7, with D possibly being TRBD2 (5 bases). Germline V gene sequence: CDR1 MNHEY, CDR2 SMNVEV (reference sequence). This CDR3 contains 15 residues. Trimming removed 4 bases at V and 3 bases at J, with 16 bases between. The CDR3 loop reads CASSYNLAVSYEQYF. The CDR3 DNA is TGTGCCAGCAGTTACAACCTAGCTGTGAGCTACGAGCAGTACTTC.

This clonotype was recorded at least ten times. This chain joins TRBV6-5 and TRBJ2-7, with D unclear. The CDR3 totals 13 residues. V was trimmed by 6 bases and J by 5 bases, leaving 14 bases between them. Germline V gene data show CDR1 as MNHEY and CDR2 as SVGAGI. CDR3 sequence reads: CASSLSINDEQYF. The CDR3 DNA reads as TGTGCCAGCAGCCTTTCTATTAACGACGAGCAGTACTTC.

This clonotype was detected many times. The CDR3 loop reads CASSQAVSRGAYEQYF. In nucleotides, the CDR3 is TGCGCCAGCAGCCAAGCGGTCAGCCGTGGGGCCTACGAGCAGTACTTC. J is TRBJ2-7 and V is TRBV4-1; D is unresolved. V was clipped by 1 base and J by 2 bases, with 15 bases between them. Germline lookup yields CDR1 MGHRA and CDR2 YSYEKL. This CDR3 comprises 16 residues.

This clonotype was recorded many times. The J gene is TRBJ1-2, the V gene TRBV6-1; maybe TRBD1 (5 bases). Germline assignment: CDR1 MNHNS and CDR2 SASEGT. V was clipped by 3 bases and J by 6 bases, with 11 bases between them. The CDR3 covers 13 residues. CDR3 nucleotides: TGTGCCAGCAGTGAGGCAGGGTTGGATGGCTACACCTTC. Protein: CASSEAGLDGYTF.

In DNA, the CDR3 is TGTGCCAGCAAGGAGTTTTATAGCAATCAGCCCCAGCATTTT. Translating gives CASKEFYSNQPQHF. The rearrangement joins TRBV2 to TRBJ1-5; no firm D call. The CDR3 contains 14 residues. Trimming pared 7 bases from V and 0 bases from J, leaving 10 bases between. Germline V lookup: CDR1 SNHLY, CDR2 FYNNEI.

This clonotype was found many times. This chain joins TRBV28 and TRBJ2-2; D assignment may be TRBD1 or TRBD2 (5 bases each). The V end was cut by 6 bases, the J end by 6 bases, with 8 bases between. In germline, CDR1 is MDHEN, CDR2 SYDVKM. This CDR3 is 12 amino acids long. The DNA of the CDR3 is TGTGCCAGCAGAGAGGGGTCCGGGGAGCTGTTTTTT. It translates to CASREGSGELFF. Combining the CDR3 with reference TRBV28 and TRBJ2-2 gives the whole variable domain DVKVTQSSRYLVKRTGEKVFLECVQDMDHENMFWYRQDPGLGLRLIYFSYDVKMKEKGDIPEGYSVSREKKERFSLILESASTNQTSMYLCASREGSGELFFGEGSRLTVL.

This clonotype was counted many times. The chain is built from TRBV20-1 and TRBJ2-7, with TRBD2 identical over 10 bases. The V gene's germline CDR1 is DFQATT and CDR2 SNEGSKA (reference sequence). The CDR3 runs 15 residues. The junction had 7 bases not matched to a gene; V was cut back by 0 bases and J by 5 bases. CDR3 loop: CSARDPSGSPHEQYF. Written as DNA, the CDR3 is TGCAGTGCTAGAGACCCTAGCGGGAGTCCCCACGAGCAGTACTTC.

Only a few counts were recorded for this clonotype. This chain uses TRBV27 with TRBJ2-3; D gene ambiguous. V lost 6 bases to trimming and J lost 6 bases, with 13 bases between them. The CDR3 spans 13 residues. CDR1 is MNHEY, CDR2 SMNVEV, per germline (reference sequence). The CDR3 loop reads CASRWFGEDTQYF. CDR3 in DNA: TGTGCCAGCAGATGGTTTGGTGAGGATACGCAGTATTTT.

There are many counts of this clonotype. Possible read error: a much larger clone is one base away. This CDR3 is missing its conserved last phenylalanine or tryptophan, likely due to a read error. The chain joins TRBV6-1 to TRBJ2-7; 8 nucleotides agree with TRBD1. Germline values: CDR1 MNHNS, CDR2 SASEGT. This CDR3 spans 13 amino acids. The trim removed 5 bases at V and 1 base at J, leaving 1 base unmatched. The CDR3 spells CASSRQGSYEQYS. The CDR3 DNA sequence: TGTGCCAGCAGTCGACAGGGGTCCTACGAGCAGTACTCC.

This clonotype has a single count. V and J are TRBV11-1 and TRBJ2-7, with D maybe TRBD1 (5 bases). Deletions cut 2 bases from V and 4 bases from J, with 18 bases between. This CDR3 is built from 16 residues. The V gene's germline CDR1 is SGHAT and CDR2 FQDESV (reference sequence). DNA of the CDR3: TGTGCCAGCAGCTTAAAAATGGGTGCAGGGTCTTACGAGCAGTACTTC. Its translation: CASSLKMGAGSYEQYF.

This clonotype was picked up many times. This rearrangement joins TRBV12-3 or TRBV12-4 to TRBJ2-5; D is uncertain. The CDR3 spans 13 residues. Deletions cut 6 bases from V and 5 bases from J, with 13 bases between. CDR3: CASRFYQEETQYF. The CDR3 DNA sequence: TGTGCCAGCAGATTTTATCAAGAGGAGACCCAGTACTTC.

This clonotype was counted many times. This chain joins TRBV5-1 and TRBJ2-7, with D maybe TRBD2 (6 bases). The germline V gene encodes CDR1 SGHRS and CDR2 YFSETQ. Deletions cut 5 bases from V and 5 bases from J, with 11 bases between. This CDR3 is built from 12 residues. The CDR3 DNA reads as TGCGCCAGCAGAAGGGAGGAAGACGAGCAGTACTTC. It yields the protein CASRREEDEQYF.

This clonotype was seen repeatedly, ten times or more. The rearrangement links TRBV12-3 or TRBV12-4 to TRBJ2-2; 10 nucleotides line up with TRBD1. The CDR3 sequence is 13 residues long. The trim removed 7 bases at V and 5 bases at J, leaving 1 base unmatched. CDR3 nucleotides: TGTGCCAGCACGGGACAGGGGACCGGGGAGCTGTTTTTT. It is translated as CASTGQGTGELFF.

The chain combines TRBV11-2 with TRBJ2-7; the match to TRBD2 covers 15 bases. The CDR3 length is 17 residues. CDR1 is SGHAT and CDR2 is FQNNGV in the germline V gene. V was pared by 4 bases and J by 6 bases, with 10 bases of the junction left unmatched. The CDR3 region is CASSSPGLAGGGGEQYF. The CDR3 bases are TGTGCCAGCAGCTCCCCGGGACTAGCGGGAGGCGGGGGCGAGCAGTACTTC.

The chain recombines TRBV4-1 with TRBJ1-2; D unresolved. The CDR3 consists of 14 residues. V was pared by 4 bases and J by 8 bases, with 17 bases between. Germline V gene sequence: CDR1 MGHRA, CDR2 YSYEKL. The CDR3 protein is CASSPSTFVKGYTF. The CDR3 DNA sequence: TGCGCCAGCAGCCCCTCCACGTTTGTTAAGGGCTACACCTTC.

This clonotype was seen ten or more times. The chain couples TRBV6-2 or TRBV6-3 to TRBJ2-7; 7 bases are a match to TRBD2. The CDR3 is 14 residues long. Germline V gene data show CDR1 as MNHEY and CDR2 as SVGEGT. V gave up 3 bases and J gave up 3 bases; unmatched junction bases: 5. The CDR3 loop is CASSYRSGIYEQYF. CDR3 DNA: TGTGCCAGCAGTTATCGCAGCGGGATCTACGAGCAGTACTTC.

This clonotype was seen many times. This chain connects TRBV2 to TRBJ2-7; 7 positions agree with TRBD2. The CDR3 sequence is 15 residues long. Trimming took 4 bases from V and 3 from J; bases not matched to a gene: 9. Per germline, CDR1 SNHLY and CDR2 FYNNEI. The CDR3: CASSAGRTSLYEQYF. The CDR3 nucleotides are TGTGCCAGCAGTGCGGGTCGGACTAGTCTCTACGAGCAGTACTTC.

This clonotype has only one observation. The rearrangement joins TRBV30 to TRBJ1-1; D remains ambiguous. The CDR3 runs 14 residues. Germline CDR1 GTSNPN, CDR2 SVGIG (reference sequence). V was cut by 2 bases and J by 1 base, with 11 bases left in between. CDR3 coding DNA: TGTGCCTGGAGTAAAAGGGCAGGGAACACTGAAGCTTTCTTT. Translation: CAWSKRAGNTEAFF.